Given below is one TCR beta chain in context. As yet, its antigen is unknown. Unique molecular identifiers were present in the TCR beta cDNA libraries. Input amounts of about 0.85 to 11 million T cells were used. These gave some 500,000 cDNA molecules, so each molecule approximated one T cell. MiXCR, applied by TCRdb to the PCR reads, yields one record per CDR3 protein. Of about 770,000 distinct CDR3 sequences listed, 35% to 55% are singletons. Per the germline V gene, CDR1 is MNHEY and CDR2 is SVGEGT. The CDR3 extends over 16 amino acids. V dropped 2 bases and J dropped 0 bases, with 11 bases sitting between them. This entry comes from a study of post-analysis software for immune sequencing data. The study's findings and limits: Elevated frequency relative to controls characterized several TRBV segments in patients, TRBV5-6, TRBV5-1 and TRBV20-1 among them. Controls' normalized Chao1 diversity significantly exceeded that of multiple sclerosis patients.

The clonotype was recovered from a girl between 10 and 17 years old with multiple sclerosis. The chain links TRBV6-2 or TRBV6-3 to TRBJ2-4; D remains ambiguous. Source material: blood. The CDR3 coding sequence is TGTGCCAGCAGTTACCCCCGGAAGCTAGCCAAAAACATTCAGTACTTC. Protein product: CASSYPRKLAKNIQYF.